This T cell receptor beta chain stems from a study of cytomegalovirus exposure and HLA in healthy donors. Researchers ran the PCR with 60 Vbeta and 13 Jbeta primers. The protocol was immunoSEQ multiplex PCR, while the TCRdb copy is restricted to in-frame clones and leaves out a portion. The sample is made up of approximately 61,000 clones, and the top ten hold 2.1% of it. To note about this clone: Its antigen is not identified.

Study-level results: Most of the TCR beta V segments (in an earlier analysis) were productive either about 87% or about 30% of the time.

V lost 6 bases, J lost 1 base, and 12 bases lay in between. The CDR3 extends over 14 amino acids. Germline CDR1 reads SQVTM; CDR2 reads ANQGSEA. The receptor's source is a woman under 30 in good health and CMV-seronegative. V and J are TRBV29-1 and TRBJ1-4; D remains unclear. Sequenced: PBMCs. The DNA for the CDR3 is TGCAGCGTAGCCCCAGGAGGAACTAATGAAAAACTGTTTTTT. Residues: CSVAPGGTNEKLFF.